The present T cell receptor beta chain was sequenced within a study of long-term antiretroviral therapy in people with HIV. immunoSEQ v3.0 was run at survey level. Produced via immunoSEQ multiplex PCR; TCRdb's table is partial and in-frame only. Of 20,000 to 25,000 clones listed, 87% were seen once; the top ten hold 6.5% to 10%. Germline V CDR1 and CDR2: SGHRS, YFSETQ. CDR3 length: 14 residues. Notes on this clone: One junction end does not reproduce the germline sequence, and a read error may be involved. Other DNA sequences in this specimen translate into the identical CDR3.

The source material was unsorted PBMCs, sampled 0.2 years before starting antiretroviral therapy. The sequence was obtained from a man younger than 30 with HIV. J is TRBJ2-7 and V is TRBV5-1, with 7 positions matching TRBD1. CDR3 DNA sequence: TGCGCCAGCACCACATGGGACAGCTCCTACGAGCAATACTTC. Protein product: CASTTWDSSYEQYF. Full variable domain (missing parts from reference TRBV5-1 and TRBJ2-7): KAGVTQTPRYLIKTRGQQVTLSCSPISGHRSVSWYQQTPGQGLQFLFEYFSETQRNKGNFPGRFSGRQFSNSRSEMNVSTLELGDSALYLCASTTWDSSYEQYFGPGTRLTVT.